These 20 T cell receptor beta chains share one sample of origin, sequenced in a study of blood T cell repertoires in COVID-19. Using immunoSEQ multiplex PCR, the repertoire was profiled, and TCRdb retains in-frame clones only, with some absent. The repertoire holds 110,000 to 150,000 clones, with approximately 85% as singletons. Sequencing was carried out using peripheral blood. The receptors derive from a woman older than 75 with acute or convalescent COVID-19.

This clone was observed a single time. As DNA, the CDR3 is TGCGCCAGCAGCTTGGGACAGAACTACGGGAACACTGAAGCTTTCTTT. It yields the protein CASSLGQNYGNTEAFF. The rearrangement links TRBV5-1 to TRBJ1-1; D perhaps matches TRBD1 (5 bases). Trimming removed 0 bases at V and 1 base at J, with 13 bases between. Looked up from germline, CDR1 is SGHRS and CDR2 is YFSETQ. The CDR3 has 16 residues.

This clone was counted between two and nine times. The V gene is TRBV7-2, the J gene TRBJ1-2; maybe TRBD1 (5 bases). The CDR3 has 15 amino acids. Germline lookup yields CDR1 SGHTA and CDR2 FQGNSA. The V end was cut by 1 base, the J end by 6 bases, with 15 bases between. DNA of the CDR3: TGTGCCAGCAGCTTAGTGGCAGGGAAGGAGAATGGCTACACCTTC. It encodes CASSLVAGKENGYTF.

This CDR3 is CASSLAGGLDTEAFF. The CDR3 DNA follows: TGTGCCAGCAGTTTGGCAGGGGGCTTGGACACTGAAGCTTTCTTT. V gene TRBV28 combines with J gene TRBJ1-1, with TRBD1 matching over 8 bases. The V gene end was trimmed by 3 bases and the J gene end by 3 bases; junction bases not matched to a gene: 6. Germline V gene sequence: CDR1 MDHEN, CDR2 SYDVKM. The CDR3 is 15 residues long.

This clone was recorded once. The rearrangement joins TRBV6-5 to TRBJ2-5, with 9 nucleotides matching TRBD1. Trimming removed 4 bases from V and 4 bases from J; junction bases left unmatched: 10. Per the germline V gene, CDR1 is MNHEY and CDR2 is SVGAGI. This CDR3 is built from 16 residues. CDR3 sequence (DNA): TGTGCCAGCAGTTTCTCCGGGACAGGGCAAGGAGAGACCCAGTACTTC. Encoded protein: CASSFSGTGQGETQYF.

The chain has TRBV4-1 and TRBJ1-2; maybe TRBD1 (6 bases). Germline lookup yields CDR1 MGHRA and CDR2 YSYEKL. The CDR3 covers 17 residues. Trimming shortened V by 4 bases and J by 5 bases, and 23 bases separated the two germline ends. CDR3 region: CASSLRPSTGRTYGYTF. CDR3 sequence (DNA): TGCGCCAGCAGCCTTCGACCGTCGACAGGCCGCACTTATGGCTACACCTTC.

The chain employs TRBV28 and TRBJ1-5; 10 bases match TRBD1. The ends lost 5 bases at V and 6 bases at J; junction bases unmatched: 10. The CDR3 loop spans 16 amino acids. Germline V CDR1 and CDR2: MDHEN, SYDVKM. The CDR3 DNA follows: TGTGCCAGCAGTGAGGACAGGGGGATCCGCGGTCAGCCCCAGCATTTT. It is translated as CASSEDRGIRGQPQHF.

This chain links TRBV7-8 with TRBJ1-3, with 7 bases that match TRBD1. The CDR3 consists of 16 residues. CDR1 SGHVS and CDR2 FQNEAQ come from the germline V gene. Unmatched junction bases numbered 6, after V lost 1 base and J lost 3 bases. The CDR3 region is CASSLGGRGVGNTIYF. CDR3 in DNA: TGTGCCAGCAGCTTAGGAGGCAGGGGGGTTGGAAACACCATATATTTT. Full variable domain (outside the CDR3, taken from reference TRBV7-8 and TRBJ1-3): GAGVSQSPRYKVAKRGQDVALRCDPISGHVSLFWYQQALGQGPEFLTYFQNEAQLDKSGLPSDRFFAERPEGSVSTLKIQRTQQEDSAVYLCASSLGGRGVGNTIYFGEGSWLTVV.

The chain joins TRBV7-8 to TRBJ2-1, with a tentative D call TRBD2 (5 bases). This CDR3 has 19 amino acids. V dropped 3 bases and J dropped 5 bases, with 26 bases sitting between them. Germline V lookup: CDR1 SGHVS, CDR2 FQNEAQ. This chain's CDR3 is CASSFRRAGYPPGDNEQFF. The CDR3 coding sequence is TGTGCCAGCAGCTTTCGGCGGGCCGGGTACCCCCCCGGTGACAATGAGCAGTTCTTC.

The V gene is TRBV7-2, the J gene TRBJ2-7; 10 bases agree with TRBD2. V trimming: 1 base; J trimming: 7 bases; junction bases outside the gene matches: 7. The germline V gene encodes CDR1 SGHTA and CDR2 FQGNSA. The CDR3 extends over 15 amino acids. CDR3 residues: CASSLVSGGAREQYF. The CDR3 region has the DNA TGTGCCAGCAGCTTAGTGAGCGGGGGGGCTCGAGAGCAGTACTTC.

The chain recombines TRBV28 with TRBJ1-1; D unclear. CDR3 size: 15 residues. CDR1 MDHEN and CDR2 SYDVKM come from the germline V gene. With 8 bases removed from V and 5 bases from J, the gap between germline ends came to 21 bases. The CDR3 is CASGTPVLPWTEAFF. CDR3 nucleotides: TGTGCCAGCGGTACCCCGGTCCTCCCCTGGACTGAAGCTTTCTTT.

This clone was observed a single time. The gene calls are TRBV10-3 and TRBJ2-3; D possibly corresponds to TRBD2 (7 bases). Trimming took off 4 bases at V and 4 bases at J, with 30 bases between the two ends. Germline V gives CDR1 ENHRY, CDR2 SYGVKD. The CDR3 has 20 amino acids. CDR3 in DNA: TGTGCCATCAGTGGGGGGGGCGGATTCAACGCTTTTCTCGGCGCAGATACGCAGTATTTT. This codes for CAISGGGGFNAFLGADTQYF.

The chain employs TRBV10-3 and TRBJ2-1, with TRBD2 matching 10 bases. The CDR3 sequence is 19 residues long. V was clipped by 0 bases and J by 2 bases; unmatched bases: 10. Germline lookup yields CDR1 ENHRY and CDR2 SYGVKD. This CDR3 reads CAISESSSGRAVAYNEQFF. The CDR3 DNA reads as TGTGCCATCAGTGAGTCGAGCAGCGGGAGGGCCGTAGCCTACAATGAGCAGTTCTTC.

This clone has a single count. The chain recombines TRBV11-2 with TRBJ2-7; 8 bases line up with TRBD1. This CDR3 comprises 14 residues. CDR1 is SGHAT, CDR2 FQNNGV, per germline. Losses at the gene ends were 6 bases for V and 4 bases for J; bases not matched to a gene: 8. This CDR3 reads CASSPGQGPYEQYF. CDR3 sequence (DNA): TGTGCCAGCAGTCCTGGACAGGGCCCATACGAGCAGTACTTC.

This chain uses TRBV4-1 with TRBJ1-2; D remains ambiguous. This CDR3 contains 15 residues. Per germline, CDR1 MGHRA and CDR2 YSYEKL. Deletions cut 1 base from V and 0 bases from J, with 9 bases between. CDR3 sequence reads: CASSQAPGANYGYTF. The CDR3 DNA reads TGCGCCAGCAGCCAAGCCCCCGGGGCTAACTATGGCTACACCTTC.

V and J are TRBV5-1 and TRBJ2-1; TRBD1 agrees at 12 bases. V was clipped by 2 bases and J by 9 bases; unmatched bases: 12. CDR1 and CDR2 from the germline V gene are SGHRS and YFSETQ. CDR3 size: 17 residues. CDR3: CASSFSPGQGAGGEQFF. The CDR3 region has the DNA TGCGCCAGCAGCTTCTCTCCGGGACAGGGGGCTGGGGGTGAGCAGTTCTTC.

The chain carries TRBV15 and TRBJ2-5, with TRBD2 identical over 7 bases. This CDR3 spans 15 amino acids. Germline CDR1 LNHNV, CDR2 YYDKDF (reference sequence). Losses at the gene ends were 5 bases for V and 0 bases for J; bases not matched to a gene: 6. Here the CDR3 DNA reads TGTGCCACCAGCGGGAGGGAGACGGACCAAGAGACCCAGTACTTC. The encoded protein is CATSGRETDQETQYF.

This clone was detected only once. V usage is TRBV5-1 and J usage is TRBJ2-1; weak D call: TRBD2 (5 bases). Germline assignment: CDR1 SGHRS and CDR2 YFSETQ. There are 17 residues in the CDR3. V was pared by 3 bases and J by 0 bases, with 16 bases between. CDR3 sequence: CASSWPREGSSYNEQFF. The CDR3, as DNA: TGCGCCAGCAGCTGGCCACGCGAGGGCAGCTCCTACAATGAGCAGTTCTTC.

This clone was detected only a few times. J is TRBJ2-5 and V is TRBV5-1, with a possible D match to TRBD2 (6 bases). From germline, CDR1 is SGHRS and CDR2 YFSETQ. Trimming removed 0 bases at V and 5 bases at J, with 17 bases between. This CDR3 is 16 amino acids long. DNA for the CDR3: TGCGCCAGCAGCTTGGGGCCCGGAGGGGCCGGTGAGACCCAGTACTTC. This translates into CASSLGPGGAGETQYF.

The rearrangement uses TRBV11-2 and TRBJ2-5; weak D call: TRBD2 (7 bases). Germline CDR1 and CDR2: SGHAT and FQNNGV. CDR3 size: 19 residues. The ends were cut back, 1 base at V and 2 bases at J, with 23 bases in the middle. CDR3 DNA: TGTGCCAGCAGCTTAGGCCCAGACACGCGGGGGCTCTTTCAAGAGACCCAGTACTTC. Protein sequence: CASSLGPDTRGLFQETQYF.

Comments on this clone: The germline gene is not matched at one end of the junction; a read error may be the cause. V gene TRBV28 combines with J gene TRBJ2-7; 7 bases map to TRBD1. In germline, CDR1 is MDHEN, CDR2 SYDVKM. The CDR3 is 14 amino acids. The CDR3 reads CASSSPGTVYKQYF. In DNA, the CDR3 is TGTGCCAGCAGTTCCCCCGGGACAGTCTACAAGCAGTACTTC.